This T cell receptor (beta chain) was recorded in a study of technical replicates of blood from a few donors. Germline assignment: CDR1 SEHNR and CDR2 FQNEAQ (reference sequence). V was shortened by 1 base and J by 1 base, with 7 bases between the two germline ends. The CDR3 is made up of 14 amino acids. The table came from immunoSEQ multiplex PCR; TCRdb's copy has only in-frame clones and leaves some out. The data show 82,000 or so clones, with nearly 96% seen just once and approximately 0.39% held by the top ten. Sequencing was carried out using T cells isolated from PBMCs. V gene TRBV7-9 combines with J gene TRBJ2-5; perhaps TRBD1 as D (5 bases). The receptor was isolated from a human donor in good health. The CDR3 loop reads CASSLGQIQETQYF. CDR3 DNA sequence: TGTGCCAGCAGCTTAGGACAGATCCAAGAGACCCAGTACTTC.